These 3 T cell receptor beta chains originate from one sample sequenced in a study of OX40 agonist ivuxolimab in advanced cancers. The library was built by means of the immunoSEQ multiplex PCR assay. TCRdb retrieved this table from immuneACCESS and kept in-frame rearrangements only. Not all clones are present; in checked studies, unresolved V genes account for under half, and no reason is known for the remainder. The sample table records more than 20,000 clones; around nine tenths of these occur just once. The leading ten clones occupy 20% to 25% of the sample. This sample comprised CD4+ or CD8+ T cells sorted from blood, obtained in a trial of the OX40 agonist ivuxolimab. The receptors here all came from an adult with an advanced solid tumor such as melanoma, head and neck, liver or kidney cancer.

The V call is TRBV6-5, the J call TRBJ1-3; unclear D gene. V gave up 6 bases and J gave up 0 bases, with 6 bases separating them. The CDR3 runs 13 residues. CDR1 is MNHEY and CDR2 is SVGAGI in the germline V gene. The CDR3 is CASRRSSGNTIYF. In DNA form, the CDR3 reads TGTGCCAGCAGGAGGAGCTCTGGAAACACCATATATTTT.

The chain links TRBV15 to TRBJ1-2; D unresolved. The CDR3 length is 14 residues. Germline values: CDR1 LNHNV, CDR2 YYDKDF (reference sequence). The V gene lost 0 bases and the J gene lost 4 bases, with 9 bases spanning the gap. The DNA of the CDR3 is TGTGCCACCAGCAGAGATCACAGTCGCTATGGCTACACCTTC. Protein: CATSRDHSRYGYTF.

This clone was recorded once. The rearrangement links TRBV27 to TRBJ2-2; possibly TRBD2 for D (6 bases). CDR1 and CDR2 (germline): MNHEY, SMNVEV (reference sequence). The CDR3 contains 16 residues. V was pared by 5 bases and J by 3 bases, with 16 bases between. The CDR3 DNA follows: TGTGCCAGCAGTAATTTAGGAGGGTTCGACACCGGGGAGCTGTTTTTT. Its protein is CASSNLGGFDTGELFF.